The rows below give T cell receptor beta chains drawn from one sample of a study of identical twins. In TCRdb, the 5' RACE reads were re-called with MiXCR into one record per CDR3 protein. Of 200,000 to 250,000 distinct CDR3 sequences detected, roughly 12% appear once; the ten largest clones hold more than 3.5%. This same sample was also taken into another study, of yellow fever vaccine responses in identical twins.

The sequencing sample was made of memory (CD45RO+) T cells sorted from blood. The source of these receptors is a young woman in good health. Each CDR3 is given with its conserved first and last residue. A D gene is named only where the DNA matches it firmly. Size is stated for part of the rows, as once, few or many counts, or as a class when the clone is expanded.

clone_size | j_call | d_call | v_call | cdr3_nt | cdr3_aa
few | TRBJ1-4 | . | TRBV5-1 | TGCGCCAGCAGCCTGGACAGTGGTAATGAAAAACTGTTTTTT | CASSLDSGNEKLFF
many | TRBJ1-1 | . | TRBV3-1 | TGTGCCAGCAGCCAAGATGAGGGTTACAGGAACACTGAAGCTTTCTTT | CASSQDEGYRNTEAFF
few | TRBJ2-1 | . | TRBV3-1 | TGTGCCAGCAGCCTGGACTCCGCCAGTAACAATGAGCAGTTCTTC | CASSLDSASNNEQFF
few | TRBJ2-7 | . | TRBV3-1 | TGTGCCAGCAGCCAGGGCCGGAAGGGGGAGCAGTACTTC | CASSQGRKGEQYF
many | TRBJ2-1 | . | TRBV11-2 | TGTGCCAGCAGTTGGGCAGGGGATATCAATGAGCAGTTCTTC | CASSWAGDINEQFF
. | TRBJ2-1 | . | TRBV12-3/TRBV12-4 | TGTGCCAGCAGTTTACGCCCGGTTCCGTTCTTC | CASSLRPVPFF
few | TRBJ2-2 | . | TRBV7-2 | TGTGCCAGCAGCCCGCGGCGAAGCGGGGAGCTGTTTTTT | CASSPRRSGELFF
few | TRBJ2-1 | . | TRBV7-2 | TGTGCCAGCAGCTTAGCGGCAGGGAAGTATGAGCAGTTCTTC | CASSLAAGKYEQFF
. | TRBJ2-7 | . | TRBV15 | TGTGCCACCAGCAGAGTTGTGGGAAGGGAGCAGTACTTC | CATSRVVGREQYF
. | TRBJ2-7 | . | TRBV20-1 | TGCAGTGCTAGGAGTCCAGAAGGGACGTCCTACGAGCAGTACTTC | CSARSPEGTSYEQYF
few | TRBJ1-2 | . | TRBV6-2/TRBV6-3 | TGTGCCACCGAGGAAGCTAACTATGGCTACACCTTC | CATEEANYGYTF
few | TRBJ2-7 | . | TRBV27 | TGTGCCAGCTCCCTTCGGAGAGGACCCCCCTACGAGCAGTACTTC | CASSLRRGPPYEQYF
few | TRBJ1-5 | . | TRBV13 | TGTGCCAGCAGCTTAGACTTCAATCAGCCCCAGCATTTT | CASSLDFNQPQHF
many | TRBJ1-2 | . | TRBV6-2/TRBV6-3 | TGTGCCAGCAGTAACGGAATCTATGGCTACACCTTC | CASSNGIYGYTF
many | TRBJ2-2 | . | TRBV10-3 | TGTGCCATCACTCCCTCGGGGGGCGACACCGGGGAGCTGTTTTTT | CAITPSGGDTGELFF
many | TRBJ2-2 | TRBD1 | TRBV9 | TGTGCCAGCAGCGCACGGGACAGCCCCACCGGGGAGCTGTTTTTT | CASSARDSPTGELFF
. | TRBJ2-5 | . | TRBV3-1 | TGTGCCAGCAGCCAAGGGGTGGGGACCGTACTACAAGAGACCCAGTACTTC | CASSQGVGTVLQETQYF